What follows are 30 T cell receptor beta chains derived from one specimen sequenced in a study of response to subunit inactivated influenza vaccine. TCRdb redid the calling of the RT-PCR reads with MiXCR, one entry per CDR3 protein. The sample consists of around 570,000 distinct CDR3 sequences, approximately 7.6% of them appearing once. The source was PBMCs from blood, collected approximately 25 months after vaccination. The source of these receptors is a man between 50 and 70 years old who received an inactivated influenza vaccine.

The sample holds many counts of this clonotype. J is TRBJ2-4 and V is TRBV11-2, with 7 bases lining up with TRBD1. CDR3 length equals 18 residues. Per germline, CDR1 SGHAT and CDR2 FQNNGV. V dropped 5 bases and J dropped 1; count of bases not matched to a gene: 14. The CDR3 region is CASSPRLQGERAKNIQYF. The DNA of the CDR3 is TGTGCCAGCAGCCCCCGGTTGCAGGGGGAAAGGGCCAAAAACATTCAGTACTTC.

On this clonotype: A single base separates this from a much larger clone, so it may be a read error. This chain links TRBV7-6 with TRBJ2-7, with 9 bases matching TRBD1. Trimming removed 5 bases from V and 6 bases from J; junction bases left unmatched: 5. CDR1 SGHVS and CDR2 FNYEAQ come from the germline V gene. CDR3 size: 13 residues. CDR3 sequence reads: CASSPGTGTEQYF. The CDR3 DNA follows: TGTGCCAGCAGCCCCGGGACAGGGACCGAGCAGTACTTC.

There are a few counts of this clonotype. The rearrangement uses TRBV12-3 or TRBV12-4 and TRBJ2-1, with 12 bases fitting TRBD1. CDR3 length: 14 amino acids. V lost 5 bases, J lost 12 bases, and 8 bases stayed unmatched. The CDR3 here is CASSRDRGRKSQFF. In nucleotides, the CDR3 is TGTGCCAGCAGTAGGGACAGGGGGCGCAAATCGCAGTTCTTC.

The chain couples TRBV5-1 to TRBJ2-1; TRBD1 aligns across 7 bases. There are 14 residues in the CDR3. Trimming removed 4 bases from V and 15 bases from J; junction bases left unmatched: 16. Germline CDR1 SGHRS, CDR2 YFSETQ. As DNA, the CDR3 is TGCGCCAGCAGCCTGGGACGGGACAGCGGTTTTATGTTCTTC. Protein product: CASSLGRDSGFMFF. Variable domain in full (rest from reference TRBV5-1 and TRBJ2-1): KAGVTQTPRYLIKTRGQQVTLSCSPISGHRSVSWYQQTPGQGLQFLFEYFSETQRNKGNFPGRFSGRQFSNSRSEMNVSTLELGDSALYLCASSLGRDSGFMFFGPGTRLTVL.

The chain joins TRBV5-1 to TRBJ2-5; D may correspond to TRBD1 or TRBD2 (5 bases each). The CDR3 is made up of 14 amino acids. From germline, CDR1 is SGHRS and CDR2 YFSETQ. V gave up 4 bases and J gave up 1 base, with 11 bases separating them. The DNA of the CDR3 is TGCGCCAGCAGCGTAGGGACGAGCCAAGAGACCCAGTACTTC. It codes for CASSVGTSQETQYF.

The chain couples TRBV4-1 to TRBJ2-7, with 10 bases that match TRBD1. The germline V gene encodes CDR1 MGHRA and CDR2 YSYEKL. The V segment lost 0 bases and the J segment 8 bases; nucleotides outside the gene matches: 13. The CDR3 contains 17 residues. The CDR3 sequence is CASSQDSPTGTGAKQYF. The CDR3, as DNA: TGCGCCAGCAGCCAAGACTCCCCTACCGGGACAGGGGCCAAGCAGTACTTC.

The chain joins TRBV7-9 to TRBJ1-3, with D maybe TRBD1 (6 bases). Trimming removed 6 bases from V and 0 bases from J, with 18 bases in between. The CDR3 sequence is 17 residues long. Germline CDR1 and CDR2: SEHNR and FQNEAQ (reference sequence). The CDR3 DNA is TGTGCCAGCAGGGATAGCGTCAGGGGCTTCTCTGGAAACACCATATATTTT. It translates to CASRDSVRGFSGNTIYF.

This clonotype was counted between two and nine times. This sequence joins TRBV11-2 and TRBJ1-2; maybe TRBD1 (6 bases). This CDR3 is built from 13 residues. Trimming took off 5 bases at V and 8 bases at J, with 15 bases between the two ends. Germline assignment: CDR1 SGHAT and CDR2 FQNNGV. In nucleotides, the CDR3 is TGTGCCAGCAGCCTAGGGGGGGCGCGCGGCTACACCTTC. Its protein product is CASSLGGARGYTF.

This clonotype was counted at least ten times. V gene TRBV5-1 combines with J gene TRBJ1-1; 7 bases agree with TRBD1. Trimming removed 0 bases from V and 6 bases from J; junction bases left unmatched: 2. The CDR3 is 13 residues long. In germline, CDR1 is SGHRS, CDR2 YFSETQ. The CDR3 here is CASSLGTGAEAFF. The CDR3 DNA sequence: TGCGCCAGCAGCTTGGGGACAGGTGCTGAAGCTTTCTTT.

Only a few counts were recorded for this clonotype. This rearrangement joins TRBV7-9 to TRBJ2-3; the D is unclear. The V gene's germline CDR1 is SEHNR and CDR2 FQNEAQ (reference sequence). With 1 base removed from V and 2 bases from J, the gap between germline ends came to 13 bases. The CDR3 totals 16 residues. Written as DNA, the CDR3 is TGTGCCAGCAGCTTAGTGGGCCCGGACCCCACAGATACGCAGTATTTT. Its protein product is CASSLVGPDPTDTQYF. The whole variable domain, filled in from reference TRBV7-9 and TRBJ2-3, reads DTGVSQNPRHKITKRGQNVTFRCDPISEHNRLYWYRQTLGQGPEFLTYFQNEAQLEKSRLLSDRFSAERPKGSFSTLEIQRTEQGDSAMYLCASSLVGPDPTDTQYFGPGTRLTVL.

This clonotype appeared many times. The chain combines TRBV7-3 with TRBJ2-2, with 8 bases fitting TRBD2. After removal of 3 bases from V and 7 bases from J, the junction contained 10 bases not matched to a gene. CDR3 length: 16 amino acids. Germline CDR1 and CDR2: SGHTA and FQGTGA. The CDR3 region has the DNA TGTGCCAGCAGCTTGGCTCAAGCGGGAGTTTTCGGGGAGCTGTTTTTT. It is translated as CASSLAQAGVFGELFF.

Ten or more counts support this clonotype. The germline gene is not matched at one end of the junction; a read error may be the cause. The J gene is TRBJ2-5, the V gene TRBV7-2, with D perhaps given as TRBD1 or TRBD2 (5 bases each). Germline CDR1 SGHTA, CDR2 FQGNSA. CDR3 length: 14 residues. The CDR3 DNA is TGTGCCAGCAGCTTATTTCAATTGGGGACGGTCCCGGACTTC. Translated, it gives CASSLFQLGTVPDF. Full variable domain (missing parts from reference TRBV7-2 and TRBJ2-5): GAGVSQSPSNKVTEKGKDVELRCDPISGHTALYWYRQSLGQGLEFLIYFQGNSAPDKSGLPSDRFSAERTGGSVSTLTIQRTQQEDSAVYLCASSLFQLGTVPDFGPGTRLLVL.

This sequence joins TRBV11-1 and TRBJ2-1, with D perhaps TRBD2 (6 bases). V gave up 2 bases and J gave up 0 bases, with 17 bases separating them. Per germline, CDR1 SGHAT and CDR2 FQDESV (reference sequence). The CDR3 runs to 18 residues. CDR3 bases: TGTGCCAGCAGCTTATTGAGGAGGGGAGTAACCTCCTACAATGAGCAGTTCTTC. Protein: CASSLLRRGVTSYNEQFF.

This rearrangement joins TRBV7-9 to TRBJ1-4, with 7 bases matching TRBD1. Germline V gene data show CDR1 as SEHNR and CDR2 as FQNEAQ (reference sequence). The CDR3 is 16 amino acids. Trimming removed 4 bases from V and 12 bases from J; junction bases left unmatched: 17. The CDR3 DNA sequence: TGTGCCAGCAGCTCCATCCCGGGTTGGGGGCAGGGGGAACTGTTTTTT. Translation gives CASSSIPGWGQGELFF.

This clonotype appeared many times. The chain combines TRBV5-1 with TRBJ2-1; weak D call: TRBD2 (6 bases). Germline V lookup: CDR1 SGHRS, CDR2 YFSETQ. V was trimmed by 5 bases and J by 0 bases, leaving 9 bases between them. The CDR3 is 14 residues long. The chain's CDR3 is CASSLAASYNEQFF. Written as DNA, the CDR3 is TGCGCCAGCAGTTTAGCGGCCTCCTACAATGAGCAGTTCTTC.

The rearrangement joins TRBV5-6 to TRBJ1-2, with D unclear. Trimming took 4 bases from V and 7 from J, leaving 11 bases between them. The CDR3 consists of 12 residues. Per germline, CDR1 SGHDT and CDR2 YYEEEE. The CDR3 loop reads CASSPGHGGYTF. DNA of the CDR3: TGTGCCAGCAGCCCCGGCCACGGTGGCTACACCTTC.

V usage is TRBV5-1 and J usage is TRBJ1-2, with 9 bases that match TRBD1. CDR1 and CDR2 (germline): SGHRS, YFSETQ. This CDR3 is built from 15 residues. J was trimmed by 4 bases and V by 2 bases; bases with no gene match: 6. The CDR3 DNA follows: TGCGCCAGCAGCTTAAATTTGGGACAGGGCTATGGCTACACCTTC. It encodes CASSLNLGQGYGYTF.

This clonotype has at least ten counts. The V call is TRBV20-1, the J call TRBJ1-2; D uncertain. Trimming stripped 6 bases from V and 8 bases from J, with 19 bases between. The germline gives CDR1 DFQATT, CDR2 SNEGSKA (reference sequence). CDR3 size: 13 residues. The CDR3 region is CSARRTVPEGYTF. CDR3 sequence (DNA): TGCAGTGCCCGAAGGACTGTTCCTGAGGGCTACACCTTC.

This clonotype turned up a few times. The chain combines TRBV11-2 with TRBJ1-1, with TRBD1 as a possible D gene (6 bases). This CDR3 spans 16 amino acids. Germline V gives CDR1 SGHAT, CDR2 FQNNGV. V lost 5 bases and J 4 bases, leaving 20 bases between the germline ends. The CDR3 nucleotides are TGTGCCAGCAGCCAAATAGGCCACAGGGTTTTCACTGAAGCTTTCTTT. Translated: CASSQIGHRVFTEAFF.

This clonotype was recorded at least ten times. This CDR3 reads CSARQGVGTEAFF. The DNA for the CDR3 is TGCAGTGCTAGGCAAGGGGTTGGCACTGAAGCTTTCTTT. The V call is TRBV20-1, the J call TRBJ1-1; perhaps TRBD1 as D (5 bases). Germline V CDR1 and CDR2: DFQATT, SNEGSKA (reference sequence). Trimming removed 3 bases from V and 4 bases from J, with 12 bases in between. This CDR3 has 13 residues.

This clonotype occurred many times. J is TRBJ1-2 and V is TRBV3-1, with a possible D match to TRBD1 (6 bases). V lost 3 bases and J 2 bases, leaving 10 bases between the germline ends. In germline, CDR1 is LGHDT, CDR2 YNNKEL (reference sequence). The CDR3 length is 14 residues. CDR3 sequence reads: CASSHRTANYGYTF. In DNA form, the CDR3 reads TGTGCCAGCAGCCACAGGACAGCGAACTATGGCTACACCTTC.

This clonotype was counted only a few times. The chain employs TRBV20-1 and TRBJ2-4; D call uncertain. CDR1 and CDR2 from the germline V gene are DFQATT and SNEGSKA (reference sequence). V dropped 0 bases and J dropped 9 bases, with 9 bases sitting between them. The CDR3 loop spans 12 amino acids. CDR3 sequence reads: CSARDRAGIQYF. The CDR3 DNA follows: TGCAGTGCTAGAGATCGGGCTGGCATTCAGTACTTC.

This clonotype was detected only a few times. It is unclear where the CDR3 begins or ends on the DNA, so no DNA is shown, and the CDR3 is as TCRdb lists it. The genes are TRBV3-1 and TRBJ1-1; the table's TRBD1 call for D was not verified on the DNA. The CDR3 length equals 13 residues, ends included. Germline assignment: CDR1 LGHDT and CDR2 YNNKEL (reference sequence). The CDR3 is CASSQGTVGAGSF.

This chain connects TRBV29-1 to TRBJ2-5; the D call may be TRBD1 or TRBD2 (5 bases each). CDR3 size: 16 residues. V was clipped by 1 base and J by 5 bases, with 20 bases between them. The germline V gene encodes CDR1 SQVTM and CDR2 ANQGSEA. CDR3 in amino acids: CSVEGPGWGSGETQYF. The CDR3 DNA is TGCAGCGTTGAAGGACCTGGTTGGGGGTCGGGGGAGACCCAGTACTTC.

This clonotype was seen only a few times. V usage is TRBV4-3 and J usage is TRBJ1-5; D may be TRBD1 (5 bases). V was shortened by 4 bases and J by 1 base, with 11 bases between the two germline ends. Germline-derived CDR1 and CDR2 are LGHNA and YSLEER. The CDR3 totals 15 residues. This chain's CDR3 is CASSRGVKSNQPQHF. The CDR3 bases are TGCGCCAGCAGCCGGGGGGTCAAGAGCAATCAGCCCCAGCATTTT.

This clonotype has only a few counts. The rearrangement joins TRBV5-1 to TRBJ1-4; 9 positions match TRBD1. CDR1 is SGHRS and CDR2 is YFSETQ in the germline V gene. The CDR3 runs to 15 residues. Losses at the gene ends were 0 bases for V and 7 bases for J; bases not matched to a gene: 4. CDR3 loop: CASSLVTGGGEKLFF. The CDR3 DNA reads TGCGCCAGCAGCTTGGTTACAGGGGGCGGTGAAAAACTGTTTTTT.

V gene TRBV12-3 or TRBV12-4 combines with J gene TRBJ1-1; 12 bases are shared with TRBD1. The CDR3 loop spans 20 amino acids. V shed 6 bases and J 0 bases; nucleotides not matched to a gene: 17. In nucleotides, the CDR3 is TGTGCCAGCAGCCCCCGGGACAGGGGGCTTCGGAAGCCTTTGAACACTGAAGCTTTCTTT. Its translation is CASSPRDRGLRKPLNTEAFF.

This clonotype was counted a few times. The chain joins TRBV6-5 to TRBJ2-3; D perhaps matches TRBD2 (5 bases). The CDR3 has 17 amino acids. Per the germline V gene, CDR1 is MNHEY and CDR2 is SVGAGI. V was shortened by 2 bases and J by 2 bases, with 17 bases between the two germline ends. CDR3 bases: TGTGCCAGCAGTTACACCAGACTAAGGAGGAACACAGATACGCAGTATTTT. It specifies CASSYTRLRRNTDTQYF.

This clonotype has at least ten counts. This chain links TRBV12-3 or TRBV12-4 with TRBJ2-2, with 7 bases lining up with TRBD1. The CDR3 is 15 amino acids. V shed 6 bases and J 0 bases; nucleotides not matched to a gene: 4. CDR3 bases: TGTGCCAGCAGACAAGGGACAGCGAACACCGGGGAGCTGTTTTTT. Its protein is CASRQGTANTGELFF.

This clonotype was found many times. CDR3 sequence: CASSVTGTSGINEQFF. CDR3 nucleotides: TGTGCCAGCAGCGTGACCGGGACTAGCGGGATCAATGAGCAGTTCTTC. The chain carries TRBV9 and TRBJ2-1; TRBD2 aligns across 13 bases. The germline CDR1 and CDR2 sequences are SGDLS and YYNGEE. The V and J ends lost 2 bases and 6 bases, in that order; junction bases with no gene match: 5. The CDR3 is 16 amino acids.